A selection of T cell receptor beta chains follows, all from one sample in a study of human T cells and chemical hapten exposure. TCRdb reanalysed the RACE reads using MiXCR and keeps one entry per CDR3 protein. The data contain a few hundred thousand distinct CDR3 sequences, over 5% of them seen just once; the ten biggest clones take up over 6.5%. Sequenced here: whole blood, sampled in connection with sensitization to the hapten diphenylcyclopropenone (DPC). Receptors were obtained from a young woman with alopecia areata. Some clones in this sample may be carry-over from other donors' samples. Each CDR3 is given with its conserved first and last residue. A D gene is named only where the DNA matches it firmly. Clone sizes are given selectively: once, few, many, or a class where the clone is expanded.

j_gene | v_gene | abundance | d_gene | CDR3aa | CDR3nt
TRBJ2-5 | TRBV6-1 | few | . | CASSAGGKTQYF | TGTGCCAGCAGTGCTGGTGGAAAGACCCAGTACTTC
TRBJ2-3 | TRBV27 | many | . | CASSLEAAPRTDTQYF | TGTGCCAGCAGTTTAGAGGCGGCCCCTCGCACAGATACGCAGTATTTT
TRBJ1-2 | TRBV20-1 | few | . | CSANPNYGYTF | TGCAGTGCGAACCCTAACTATGGCTACACCTTC
TRBJ1-1 | TRBV7-9 | many | . | CASSLGEILVLNTEAFF | TGTGCCAGCAGCTTAGGTGAGATTTTGGTATTGAACACTGAAGCTTTCTTT
TRBJ1-1 | TRBV29-1 | many | . | CSVDVTGTTEAFF | TGCAGCGTCGACGTCACAGGGACCACTGAAGCTTTCTTT
TRBJ2-3 | TRBV7-9 | few | . | CATRPSRADTQYF | TGTGCCACCCGACCATCGAGGGCAGATACGCAGTATTTT
TRBJ2-2 | TRBV28 | many | . | CASSPTSRLGGELFF | TGTGCCAGCAGTCCCACATCTAGGCTGGGAGGGGAGCTGTTTTTT
TRBJ2-4 | TRBV10-3 | few | TRBD2 | CAISEEASGGAPAKNIQYF | TGTGCCATCAGTGAGGAAGCTAGCGGGGGGGCCCCTGCCAAAAACATTCAGTACTTC
TRBJ1-5 | TRBV20-1 | few | TRBD1 | CSARTPVGTGGNQPQHF | TGCAGTGCTAGAACCCCGGTAGGGACAGGGGGCAATCAGCCCCAGCATTTT
TRBJ2-7 | TRBV28 | few | TRBD2 | CASSISGGAYEQYF | TGTGCCAGCAGTATAAGCGGGGGGGCCTACGAGCAGTACTTC
TRBJ2-1 | TRBV6-2/TRBV6-3 | many | . | CASSYPSTNEQFF | TGTGCCAGCAGTTACCCCAGTACCAATGAGCAGTTCTTC
TRBJ2-3 | TRBV4-2 | many | TRBD2 | CASSQGTSGGAADTQYF | TGTGCCAGCAGCCAAGGGACCAGCGGGGGGGCTGCAGATACGCAGTATTTT
TRBJ1-4 | TRBV28 | many | . | CASSLQARANEKLFF | TGTGCCAGCAGTTTACAAGCCAGGGCGAATGAAAAACTGTTTTTT
TRBJ1-5 | TRBV7-2 | . | . | CASSFGRGVSNQPQHF | TGTGCCAGCAGCTTCGGACGAGGTGTTAGCAATCAGCCCCAGCATTTT
TRBJ1-4 | TRBV7-2 | . | . | CASSLAFRPPLFF | TGTGCCAGCAGCTTAGCGTTTCGTCCCCCCCTGTTTTTT
TRBJ1-2 | TRBV19 | . | TRBD1 | CATRTGGNYGYTF | TGTGCCACCCGAACAGGGGGGAACTATGGCTACACCTTC
TRBJ2-5 | TRBV12-3/TRBV12-4 | . | . | CASSLDIRQTQYF | TGTGCCAGCAGTTTAGACATCAGGCAGACCCAGTACTTC
TRBJ2-1 | TRBV7-9 | . | . | CDSSLMSSYNEQFF | TGTGACAGCAGCTTAATGAGCTCCTACAATGAGCAGTTCTTC
TRBJ2-3 | TRBV4-1 | . | TRBD1 | CASSQTGAGDTQYF | TGCGCCAGCAGCCAGACAGGGGCGGGAGATACGCAGTATTTT
TRBJ1-4 | TRBV19 | . | . | CATKSGLEGEKLFF | TGTGCCACCAAATCCGGGCTGGAGGGAGAAAAACTGTTTTTT
TRBJ1-4 | TRBV7-2 | many | . | CASSLTGDEKLFF | TGTGCCAGCAGCTTAACCGGGGATGAAAAACTGTTTTTT
TRBJ2-1 | TRBV6-1 | few | . | CASSEQGLADEQFF | TGTGCCAGCAGTGAACAGGGCCTAGCCGATGAGCAGTTCTTC
TRBJ2-3 | TRBV4-3 | . | TRBD2 | CASSQVGTSGTDTQYF | TGCGCCAGCAGCCAAGTTGGGACTAGCGGCACAGATACGCAGTATTTT
TRBJ2-3 | TRBV6-5 | few | TRBD2 | CASSYGQGGADTQYF | TGTGCCAGCAGTTACGGGCAGGGAGGGGCCGATACGCAGTATTTT
TRBJ1-3 | TRBV7-2 | many | TRBD1 | CASSFYGTAGNTIYF | TGTGCCAGCAGCTTTTACGGGACAGCTGGAAACACCATATATTTT
TRBJ2-5 | TRBV3-1 | many | . | CASSQEEGSFQETQYF | TGTGCCAGCAGCCAAGAAGAGGGGTCTTTCCAAGAGACCCAGTACTTC
TRBJ2-7 | TRBV10-3 | . | . | CAISEERGRSRSEQYF | TGTGCCATCAGTGAGGAAAGGGGTCGGAGTAGATCCGAGCAGTACTTC
TRBJ2-2 | TRBV7-3 | many | . | CASSYGSPGELFF | TGTGCCAGCAGCTACGGGAGTCCCGGGGAGCTGTTTTTT
TRBJ2-7 | TRBV10-3 | many | . | CAISEPRRGQYF | TGTGCCATCAGTGAGCCACGAAGGGGGCAGTACTTC
TRBJ1-6 | TRBV18 | . | . | CASSPDIPYNSPLHF | TGTGCCAGCTCACCAGACATCCCCTATAATTCACCCCTCCACTTT
TRBJ2-3 | TRBV7-2 | many | . | CASSLARRARGDTQYF | TGTGCCAGCAGCTTAGCGCGGAGGGCGCGGGGAGATACGCAGTATTTT
TRBJ1-5 | TRBV4-2 | few | . | CASSQDDRQPQHF | TGTGCCAGCAGCCAAGACGACCGCCAGCCCCAGCATTTT
TRBJ1-2 | TRBV24-1 | . | . | CATSGGDDYGYTF | TGTGCCACCAGTGGTGGGGACGACTATGGCTACACCTTC
TRBJ1-6 | TRBV6-5 | few | . | CASSVQGFSYNSPLHF | TGTGCCAGCAGCGTACAGGGATTCTCCTATAATTCACCCCTCCACTTT
TRBJ2-5 | TRBV5-1 | . | . | CASSPTAGSPQETQYF | TGCGCCAGCAGCCCCACTGCGGGAAGCCCCCAAGAGACCCAGTACTTC
TRBJ2-7 | TRBV5-5 | few | TRBD1 | CASRPGQGAAYEQYF | TGTGCCAGCAGGCCCGGACAGGGGGCTGCCTACGAGCAGTACTTC
TRBJ1-1 | TRBV7-9 | few | . | CASSLAPGRGTEAFF | TGTGCCAGCAGCTTAGCGCCGGGAAGGGGCACTGAAGCTTTCTTT
TRBJ1-5 | TRBV4-2 | . | TRBD1 | CASSQDGTGWVWAQKNQPQHF | TGTGCCAGCAGCCAAGATGGGACAGGGTGGGTTTGGGCCCAAAAAAATCAGCCCCAGCATTTT
TRBJ2-2 | TRBV29-1 | many | TRBD1 | CSVQDRGGVGSSGELFF | TGCAGCGTACAAGACAGGGGAGGAGTAGGTTCGTCCGGGGAGCTGTTTTTT
TRBJ2-1 | TRBV20-1 | many | TRBD1 | CSARDPRGNEQFF | TGCAGTGCTAGAGACCCCAGGGGGAATGAGCAGTTCTTC
TRBJ1-1 | TRBV7-2 | many | . | CASSLSLGGTEAFF | TGTGCCAGCAGCTTGTCGTTGGGCGGCACTGAAGCTTTCTTT
TRBJ2-1 | TRBV5-4 | few | TRBD1 | CASSSGTGVFNEQFF | TGTGCCAGCAGCTCGGGGACAGGGGTCTTCAATGAGCAGTTCTTC
TRBJ1-1 | TRBV10-3 | few | . | CAISDRGNTEAFF | TGTGCCATCAGTGATCGGGGGAACACTGAAGCTTTCTTT
TRBJ2-7 | TRBV28 | few | . | CASSRSHRVPTREQYF | TGTGCCAGCAGCCGCTCCCACCGGGTCCCAACGAGGGAGCAGTACTTC
TRBJ2-7 | TRBV7-9 | many | . | CASSPNREVLYEQYF | TGTGCCAGCAGCCCAAATCGCGAAGTCCTCTACGAGCAGTACTTC
TRBJ1-5 | TRBV7-8 | few | . | CASSLARDPGIYQPQHF | TGTGCCAGCAGCTTAGCCCGGGATCCGGGGATTTATCAGCCCCAGCATTTT
TRBJ1-4 | TRBV6-6 | many | . | CASSSRKTGAYNEKLFF | TGTGCCAGCAGTTCAAGAAAAACGGGGGCTTACAATGAAAAACTGTTTTTT
TRBJ2-3 | TRBV13 | few | . | CASSSNDLGATRTPDTQYF | TGTGCCAGCAGCTCAAACGACCTGGGGGCAACCCGAACCCCAGATACGCAGTATTTT
TRBJ1-4 | TRBV4-2 | few | TRBD1 | CAGQDRESEKLFF | TGTGCCGGGCAGGACAGGGAATCTGAAAAACTGTTTTTT
TRBJ1-1 | TRBV12-3/TRBV12-4 | many | . | CASSSGTQEAFF | TGTGCCAGCAGTTCCGGGACGCAGGAAGCTTTCTTT
TRBJ2-3 | TRBV7-3 | . | TRBD2 | CASSFAGGPDTQYF | TGTGCCAGCAGCTTTGCGGGGGGGCCTGATACGCAGTATTTT
TRBJ1-1 | TRBV20-1 | few | TRBD1 | CSARPLQGAQDTEAFF | TGCAGTGCTAGGCCGCTGCAGGGGGCGCAGGACACTGAAGCTTTCTTT
TRBJ2-7 | TRBV5-1 | many | . | CASSLEGRSYEQYF | TGCGCCAGCAGCTTGGAGGGACGGTCCTACGAGCAGTACTTC
TRBJ1-1 | TRBV4-2 | few | . | CASSQDIRQGNPGAFF | TGTGCCAGCAGCCAAGATATCCGCCAGGGCAATCCTGGAGCTTTCTTT
TRBJ1-1 | TRBV27 | many | . | CASRASLNTEAFF | TGTGCCAGCAGGGCGTCTTTGAACACTGAAGCTTTCTTT